The 20 T cell receptor beta chains reported below all come from one sample, sequenced in a study of somatic mutations in cytotoxic T cells in rheumatoid arthritis. Method: immunoSEQ multiplex PCR; TCRdb's copy keeps in-frame clones and lacks some. The sample has some 11,000 clones, roughly 85% seen once. Sequenced: CD8+ T cells sorted from blood. The receptors stem from an adult with rheumatoid arthritis.

The V and J genes are TRBV11-2 and TRBJ1-4; 8 bases line up with TRBD1. Losses at the gene ends were 1 base for V and 8 bases for J; bases not matched to a gene: 3. Germline loops: CDR1 SGHAT, CDR2 FQNNGV. This CDR3 contains 14 residues. CDR3 DNA: TGTGCCAGCAGCTTAGGACAGGGGTACGAAAAACTGTTTTTT. It codes for CASSLGQGYEKLFF.

The genes are TRBV4-1 and TRBJ2-1; D is ambiguous. The germline gives CDR1 MGHRA, CDR2 YSYEKL. The CDR3 consists of 13 residues. V lost 0 bases and J lost 15, with 15 bases in between. Here the CDR3 DNA reads TGCGCCAGCAGCCAAGAGAACAGTTATCATGGGTTCTTC. Residues: CASSQENSYHGFF.

The gene calls are TRBV9 and TRBJ2-2, with 12 nucleotides matching TRBD2. This CDR3 has 17 residues. Germline lookup yields CDR1 SGDLS and CDR2 YYNGEE. The trim removed 3 bases at V and 0 bases at J, leaving 3 bases unmatched. CDR3 sequence reads: CASSERTSGANTGELFF. The CDR3 DNA reads TGTGCCAGCAGCGAGCGGACTAGCGGGGCGAACACCGGGGAGCTGTTTTTT.

This clone has a single count. The chain is built from TRBV6-1 and TRBJ1-1; D gene uncertain. Between the trimmed V and J ends, which lost 0 bases and 4 bases, there was a span of 12 bases. CDR1 and CDR2 (germline): MNHNS, SASEGT. The CDR3 contains 15 residues. As DNA, the CDR3 is TGTGCCAGCAGTGAAGCGTTTTTGGATGGCACTGAAGCTTTCTTT. Translation gives CASSEAFLDGTEAFF.

The chain joins TRBV11-2 to TRBJ1-1; no clear D. V was clipped by 6 bases and J by 8 bases, with 10 bases between them. Germline CDR1 and CDR2: SGHAT and FQNNGV. This CDR3 is 11 amino acids long. The chain's CDR3 is CASSLTAEAFF. CDR3 DNA: TGTGCCAGCAGTTTAACTGCCGAAGCTTTCTTT.

The J gene is TRBJ1-1, the V gene TRBV19; D ambiguous. Between the trimmed V and J ends, which lost 3 bases and 0 bases, there was a span of 5 bases. Germline values: CDR1 LNHDA, CDR2 SQIVND (reference sequence). This CDR3 comprises 13 residues. CDR3 residues: CASSIMMNTEAFF. DNA of the CDR3: TGTGCCAGTAGTATCATGATGAACACTGAAGCTTTCTTT.

This clone was picked up one time. The chain carries TRBV6-5 and TRBJ2-7, with 10 bases that match TRBD2. This CDR3 is built from 14 residues. V shed 5 bases and J 2 bases; nucleotides not matched to a gene: 3. Looked up from germline, CDR1 is MNHEY and CDR2 is SVGAGI. Written as DNA, the CDR3 is TGTGCCAGCAGTGAGCGGGGGGGTCCCTACGAGCAGTACTTC. Its protein product is CASSERGGPYEQYF.

This chain connects TRBV25-1 to TRBJ2-2, with a tentative D call TRBD1 (6 bases). Germline V gives CDR1 MGHDK, CDR2 SYGVNS. V shed 1 base and J shed 7 bases, with 16 bases lying between them. The CDR3 runs 16 residues. CDR3 residues: CASSESGGPRSGELFF. CDR3 bases: TGTGCCAGCAGTGAATCTGGGGGCCCTCGCAGCGGGGAGCTGTTTTTT.

The V call is TRBV7-9, the J call TRBJ2-2, with 8 bases identical to TRBD1. CDR3 length equals 15 residues. With V trimmed by 5 bases and J by 6 bases, 8 bases remained unmatched. Germline lookup yields CDR1 SEHNR and CDR2 FQNEAQ (reference sequence). The CDR3 DNA reads TGTGCCAGCAGCGCGACAGGGGTTTCCCCCGGGGAGCTGTTTTTT. This gives the protein CASSATGVSPGELFF.

The rearrangement joins TRBV27 to TRBJ2-7, with D tentatively TRBD2 (5 bases). Germline loops: CDR1 MNHEY, CDR2 SMNVEV (reference sequence). The CDR3 consists of 14 residues. V lost 6 bases and J 2 bases, leaving 14 bases between the germline ends. CDR3 nucleotides: TGTGCCAGCAGGCCCGGACTGCTTCCCTACGAGCAGTACTTC. Protein: CASRPGLLPYEQYF.

The gene calls are TRBV19 and TRBJ2-7; tentative D call: TRBD1 (6 bases). V lost 3 bases, J lost 6 bases, and 9 bases lay in between. The germline V gene has CDR1 LNHDA and CDR2 SQIVND (reference sequence). There are 12 residues in the CDR3. Written as DNA, the CDR3 is TGTGCCAGTAGTATTGGGGGCGGCGAGCAGTACTTC. It specifies CASSIGGGEQYF.

This clone was seen only a few times. The rearrangement joins TRBV30 to TRBJ1-2, with a tentative D call TRBD1 (6 bases). Per germline, CDR1 GTSNPN and CDR2 SVGIG (reference sequence). The CDR3 spans 12 residues. The V end was cut by 5 bases, the J end by 8 bases, with 15 bases between. CDR3 residues: CAWASDTGGYTF. CDR3 nucleotides: TGTGCCTGGGCCTCAGACACAGGGGGCTACACCTTC.

The chain carries TRBV10-3 and TRBJ2-1, with 15 bases matching TRBD2. The CDR3 is made up of 17 amino acids. The junction had 8 bases not matched to a gene; V was cut back by 3 bases and J by 8 bases. Germline V lookup: CDR1 ENHRY, CDR2 SYGVKD. This CDR3 reads CAISEGTSGRTSDEQFF. The CDR3 coding sequence is TGTGCCATCAGTGAAGGGACTAGCGGGAGGACCTCGGATGAGCAGTTCTTC.

The gene calls are TRBV29-1 and TRBJ2-7; D is unclear. The CDR3 totals 17 residues. The V gene lost 7 bases and the J gene lost 0 bases, with 25 bases spanning the gap. The germline V gene encodes CDR1 SQVTM and CDR2 ANQGSEA. The CDR3 nucleotides are TGCAGCGCACGGCTCCGGACCAAACCTTCAAGCTCCTACGAGCAGTACTTC. This codes for CSARLRTKPSSSYEQYF.

V and J are TRBV27 and TRBJ2-1, with 9 bases matching TRBD2. With V trimmed by 1 base and J by 6 bases, 4 bases remained unmatched. CDR1 MNHEY and CDR2 SMNVEV come from the germline V gene (reference sequence). CDR3 length: 15 amino acids. The CDR3 bases are TGTGCCAGCAGTTTATATCTAGCGGGAACCAATGAGCAGTTCTTC. The encoded protein is CASSLYLAGTNEQFF.

The chain joins TRBV28 to TRBJ1-4; D call uncertain. V was clipped by 3 bases and J by 8 bases, with 19 bases between them. The CDR3 totals 16 residues. Per germline, CDR1 MDHEN and CDR2 SYDVKM. CDR3 nucleotide sequence: TGTGCCAGCAGTTTGGGTGTTGAGACTTTGCAGGAAAAACTGTTTTTT. It codes for CASSLGVETLQEKLFF.

The rearrangement joins TRBV29-1 to TRBJ1-2; D remains unclear. The CDR3 is 11 residues long. Trimming shortened V by 4 bases and J by 8 bases, and 11 bases separated the two germline ends. CDR1 is SQVTM, CDR2 ANQGSEA, per germline. The CDR3 loop reads CSVVASRGYTF. The CDR3 region has the DNA TGCAGCGTTGTTGCGTCCAGAGGCTACACCTTC. The full variable domain, with the rest looked up from reference TRBV29-1 and TRBJ1-2, is SAVISQKPSRDICQRGTSLTIQCQVDSQVTMMFWYRQQPGQSLTLIATANQGSEATYESGFVIDKFPISRPNLTFSTLTVSNMSPEDSSIYLCSVVASRGYTFGSGTRLTVV.

This clone was counted a few times. The chain employs TRBV11-2 and TRBJ1-4, with 7 nucleotides matching TRBD1. This CDR3 has 17 residues. The germline V gene has CDR1 SGHAT and CDR2 FQNNGV. V shed 4 bases and J 6 bases; nucleotides not matched to a gene: 14. The CDR3 protein is CASSSVGQVVTDEKLFF. The CDR3 bases are TGTGCCAGCAGCTCAGTTGGACAGGTCGTTACGGATGAAAAACTGTTTTTT. Full variable domain (outside the CDR3, taken from reference TRBV11-2 and TRBJ1-4): EAGVAQSPRYKIIEKRQSVAFWCNPISGHATLYWYQQILGQGPKLLIQFQNNGVVDDSQLPKDRFSAERLKGVDSTLKIQPAKLEDSAVYLCASSSVGQVVTDEKLFFGSGTQLSVL.

The chain couples TRBV6-1 to TRBJ2-1, with 12 bases fitting TRBD2. The CDR3 totals 15 residues. CDR1 is MNHNS, CDR2 SASEGT, per germline. With 3 bases clipped from V and 4 bases from J, the junction kept 1 base outside the gene matches. The CDR3 nucleotides read TGTGCCAGCAGTGAGCTAGCGGGGGGGTACAATGAGCAGTTCTTC. This translates into CASSELAGGYNEQFF.

The genes are TRBV30 and TRBJ2-1; the match to TRBD2 covers 14 bases. The germline V gene has CDR1 GTSNPN and CDR2 SVGIG (reference sequence). The ends lost 8 bases at V and 7 bases at J; junction bases unmatched: 7. This CDR3 has 14 residues. Here the CDR3 DNA reads TGTGCCCGACGACTAGCGGGAGGGACTAATGAGCAGTTCTTC. Its protein is CARRLAGGTNEQFF.